This T cell receptor beta chain derives from a study of blood T cell repertoires in COVID-19. Study background: Some COVID-19 samples were acute and others convalescent; all came from the United States, Italy and Spain. Sources were T cells, B-cell-depleted T cells, or PBMCs; the material itself was cDNA or gDNA.

This CDR3 comprises 14 residues. The V and J ends lost 5 bases and 2 bases respectively, with 12 bases between them. From germline, CDR1 is KGHDR and CDR2 SFDVKD. Clones were read by immunoSEQ multiplex PCR, and TCRdb kept only the in-frame ones, dropping some. The sample consists of 350,000 to 400,000 clones, 91% of them appearing once. The rearrangement uses TRBV24-1 and TRBJ2-7; the D gene is possibly TRBD1 (5 bases). The sequenced sample consisted of PBMCs or T cells enriched from blood (not recorded which). This clonotype was obtained from a woman in her thirties or forties who had been exposed to COVID-19. The DNA for the CDR3 is TGTGCCACCAGTGGTAAGGGGCAGACCTACGAGCAGTACTTC. Residues: CATSGKGQTYEQYF.